This TCR beta chain was sequenced in a study of siplizumab effects on memory and regulatory T cells. This CDR3 has 14 residues. Trimming took off 5 bases at V and 0 bases at J, with 10 bases between the two ends. Per the germline V gene, CDR1 is SGHTA and CDR2 is FQGNSA. By share, this clone counts as medium-sized. The assay looked at about 100,000 TCR templates in each sample. Profiling relied on immunoSEQ multiplex PCR, and the TCRdb table lists in-frame clones only, not all of them. The sample has about 100,000 clones, 94% seen once. This receptor was taken from a human donor in good health. Material for sequencing was Tregs sorted from blood. The V call is TRBV7-2, the J call TRBJ1-2; tentative D call: TRBD1 (5 bases). For the CDR3, the DNA is TGTGCCAGCAGCGGACCGGGGGCTAACTATGGCTACACCTTC. Protein sequence: CASSGPGANYGYTF.